These 18 T cell receptor beta chains were sequenced from one sample in a study of metastatic and nonmetastatic thyroid tumors. No patient received treatment before thyroid surgery. TCRdb re-analyzed the PCR reads through MiXCR. The data contain roughly 83,000 clones, around 14% of them singletons. Sequenced: blood. All receptors come from a female donor with papillary thyroid cancer or a benign thyroid nodule (not recorded which). Some clones in this sample may be carry-over from other donors' samples.

To note about this clone: A much larger clone lies one base from this, so it may be a read error. V and J are TRBV4-1 and TRBJ2-7; a weak D match, TRBD2 (6 bases). Per the germline V gene, CDR1 is MGHRA and CDR2 is YSYEKL. CDR3 length equals 14 residues. Trimming took off 5 bases at V and 4 bases at J, with 15 bases between the two ends. The CDR3 DNA follows: TGCGCCAGCAGCAGGGCTAGCGTGGATTACGAGCAGTACTTC. Translated: CASSRASVDYEQYF.

At least ten counts were recorded for this clone. CDR3 nucleotide sequence: TGTGCCAGTAGTATCGTGGACTATCCTAACACTGAAGCTTTCTTT. Encoded protein: CASSIVDYPNTEAFF. The chain recombines TRBV19 with TRBJ1-1; D ambiguous. Trimming pared 3 bases from V and 2 bases from J, leaving 13 bases between. The CDR3 sequence is 15 residues long. Germline V lookup: CDR1 LNHDA, CDR2 SQIVND (reference sequence).

Notes on this clone: This sequence may be a read error, since a much larger clone differs from it by one base. The genes are TRBV11-3 and TRBJ2-7; weak D call: TRBD1 (6 bases). Trimming cost V 6 bases and J 6 bases, with 15 bases left between them. The CDR3 runs to 13 residues. Germline loops: CDR1 SGHNT, CDR2 YENEEA. The CDR3 sequence: CASRFQTGSEQYF. CDR3 nucleotide sequence: TGTGCCAGCAGATTTCAAACAGGGTCCGAGCAGTACTTC.

The rearrangement uses TRBV5-5 and TRBJ2-7; D is possibly TRBD2 (5 bases). Trimming left V 1 base short and J 1 base short, with 12 bases between. This CDR3 has 15 residues. Germline V lookup: CDR1 SGHKS, CDR2 YYEKEE (reference sequence). Here the CDR3 DNA reads TGTGCCAGCAGCTTGTATGGGGAGTATTCCTACGAGCAGTACTTC. Its translation: CASSLYGEYSYEQYF.

Only a few counts were recorded for this clone. This chain joins TRBV3-1 and TRBJ2-5; D is ambiguous. V shed 5 bases and J shed 0 bases, with 4 bases lying between them. The CDR3 has 12 amino acids. Germline V CDR1 and CDR2: LGHDT, YNNKEL (reference sequence). CDR3 loop: CASSGYQETQYF. Written as DNA, the CDR3 is TGTGCCAGCAGCGGGTACCAAGAGACCCAGTACTTC.

CDR3 amino acids: CASSRRGAVNTIYF. The DNA for the CDR3 is TGTGCCAGCAGCCGCAGGGGGGCTGTAAACACCATATATTTT. The chain links TRBV11-2 to TRBJ1-3; 7 positions match TRBD1. J lost 6 bases, V lost 5 bases, and 7 bases had no gene match. Germline V gene data show CDR1 as SGHAT and CDR2 as FQNNGV. This CDR3 contains 14 residues.

This clone was seen many times. The chain couples TRBV28 to TRBJ1-5; the D gene is possibly TRBD1 (5 bases). V was pared by 5 bases and J by 0 bases, with 14 bases between. The CDR3 length is 16 residues. The germline V gene encodes CDR1 MDHEN and CDR2 SYDVKM. The CDR3 here is CASSLRTGLSNQPQHF. The CDR3 nucleotides read TGTGCCAGCAGTCTCCGGACGGGACTTAGCAATCAGCCCCAGCATTTT.

This clone has ten or more counts. As DNA, the CDR3 is TGTGCCAGCAGTTATATGGGGGCAAGGGGCAAAGATACGCAGTATTTT. Its protein product is CASSYMGARGKDTQYF. V and J are TRBV6-5 and TRBJ2-3; the D gene is possibly TRBD1 (6 bases). V gave up 3 bases and J gave up 5 bases, with 18 bases separating them. The CDR3 consists of 16 residues. Germline CDR1 and CDR2: MNHEY and SVGAGI.

This chain uses TRBV28 with TRBJ2-7; no firm D call. Trimming cost V 5 bases and J 3 bases, with 8 bases left between them. The length of the CDR3 is 12 residues. Germline V lookup: CDR1 MDHEN, CDR2 SYDVKM. The CDR3 spells CASSTLCYEQYF. Here the CDR3 DNA reads TGTGCCAGCAGTACCTTATGCTACGAGCAGTACTTC.

This clone was found many times. J is TRBJ1-2 and V is TRBV28; no definite D call. Deletions cut 4 bases from V and 8 bases from J, with 14 bases between. This CDR3 comprises 13 residues. Germline V lookup: CDR1 MDHEN, CDR2 SYDVKM. In nucleotides, the CDR3 is TGTGCCAGCAGTTCCCCCGGGAGAAACGGCTACACCTTC. Its translation is CASSSPGRNGYTF.

The gene calls are TRBV6-1 and TRBJ2-2; D may be TRBD2 (6 bases). Trimming pared 5 bases from V and 6 bases from J, leaving 19 bases between. The CDR3 spans 16 residues. From germline, CDR1 is MNHNS and CDR2 SASEGT. The CDR3 region is CASSPPRDRRAGELFF. The CDR3 DNA reads TGTGCCAGCAGTCCACCGCGGGATCGAAGGGCCGGGGAGCTGTTTTTT.

This clone was recorded at least ten times. This specimen includes other DNA sequences encoding the same CDR3. The V gene is TRBV4-1, the J gene TRBJ1-5; D unclear. Germline loops: CDR1 MGHRA, CDR2 YSYEKL. The V gene lost 0 bases and the J gene lost 3 bases, with 9 bases spanning the gap. The CDR3 sequence is 15 residues long. The CDR3 DNA follows: TGCGCCAGCAGCCAAGATCGAAGGGACAATCAGCCCCAGCATTTT. Translation gives CASSQDRRDNQPQHF.

This clone was counted many times. This chain joins TRBV24-1 and TRBJ2-6; weak D call: TRBD2 (6 bases). CDR3 length equals 18 residues. With 6 bases removed from V and 2 bases from J, the gap between germline ends came to 19 bases. Germline lookup yields CDR1 KGHDR and CDR2 SFDVKD. The CDR3 sequence: CATSLETGREAGANVLTF. For the CDR3, the DNA is TGTGCCACCAGTTTGGAGACGGGCAGGGAGGCTGGGGCCAACGTCCTGACTTTC.

This clone was seen a handful of times. Its ends do not fully match the called genes, so a read error is possible. V gene TRBV7-7 combines with J gene TRBJ2-3; TRBD1 matches at 10 bases. The CDR3 loop spans 14 amino acids. Germline V CDR1 and CDR2: SSHAT, FNYEAQ (reference sequence). The CDR3 loop is CASSRTGGSDTQYF. CDR3 coding DNA: TGTGCTAGCAGCCGGACAGGGGGGTCAGATACGCAGTATTTT.

Note on this clone: The identical CDR3 is also encoded by other nucleotide sequences in the sample. The chain recombines TRBV4-2 with TRBJ2-5; 12 bases match TRBD2. J gave up 0 bases and V 1 base, and 6 bases lay outside the gene matches. CDR3 length: 18 residues. Germline CDR1 is LGHNA and CDR2 is YNFKEQ. The CDR3 bases are TGTGCCAGCAGCCAAGGGACTAGCGGGGCGGGTTACCAAGAGACCCAGTACTTC. Protein product: CASSQGTSGAGYQETQYF.

With respect to this clone: A clone one base away is much larger, so this may be a read error. Other DNA sequences from this sample encode an identical CDR3 as well. The chain couples TRBV18 to TRBJ2-7; 8 bases agree with TRBD2. This CDR3 is built from 14 residues. V gave up 1 base and J gave up 6 bases; unmatched junction bases: 5. In germline, CDR1 is KGHSH, CDR2 LQKENI. CDR3 in DNA: TGTGCCAGCTCACCACTGAGCGGGGGTCCCGAGCAGTACTTC. Amino acid sequence: CASSPLSGGPEQYF.

The sample holds a few counts of this clone. The rearrangement uses TRBV7-2 and TRBJ1-3; no clear D. V was cut by 5 bases and J by 4 bases, with 15 bases left in between. Germline V gene lookup returns CDR1 SGHTA and CDR2 FQGNSA. The CDR3 totals 15 residues. The CDR3 sequence: CASSPNTGRGNTIYF. DNA for the CDR3: TGTGCCAGCAGCCCGAACACCGGCCGGGGAAACACCATATATTTT.

This clone was seen many times. V is TRBV6-1 and J is TRBJ1-2, with no clear D. With 4 bases removed from V and 4 bases from J, the gap between germline ends came to 22 bases. Germline V gives CDR1 MNHNS, CDR2 SASEGT. This CDR3 region has 17 residues. The CDR3 sequence is CASSGVAGGSFSYGYTF. The CDR3 nucleotides read TGTGCCAGCAGTGGGGTCGCAGGAGGCAGTTTTAGCTATGGCTACACCTTC.